This TCR beta chain was recorded in a study of vaccination effects on CD4 cells after COVID-19. In the ViraFEST assay, antigen-specific CD4+ clonotypes were identified by expansion after peptide-pool stimulation. Having been cultured for around nine days, the cells underwent CD4+ T cell isolation. None of these healthy vaccinees had been infected with SARS-CoV-2 before vaccination. A few million PBMC per well received 10 IU/ml IL-2 and around 11 ug/ml peptides in culture. A remark on this clone: Its antigen is currently unknown.

Trimming stripped 0 bases from V and 0 bases from J, with 12 bases between. The CDR3 is 16 residues long. The germline CDR1 and CDR2 sequences are SQVTM and ANQGSEA. TCRdb's table, derived via immunoSEQ multiplex PCR, lists solely in-frame clones and lacks some. The profile shows about 54,000 clones, 80% of them singletons. The chain combines TRBV29-1 with TRBJ2-1, with D maybe TRBD1 (7 bases). Here the sequenced sample was CD4+ T cells from PBMCs cultured with HCoV-229E spike peptides, taken before COVID-19 vaccination. This TCR was recovered from a human donor who received a COVID-19 vaccine. The CDR3 DNA is TGCAGCGTTGAAGATGGAGGGGGCAGCTCCTACAATGAGCAGTTCTTC. This translates into CSVEDGGGSSYNEQFF.